One and the same sample provided the 9 T cell receptor beta chains below, sequenced in a study of blood T cell repertoires in COVID-19. This table comes from immunoSEQ multiplex PCR, and its TCRdb copy is limited to in-frame clones, with some not included. The sample lists over 350,000 clones; around 88% were seen once. The sample consisted of peripheral blood. The receptors here all came from a woman in her 30s with acute or convalescent COVID-19.

The V and J genes are TRBV30 and TRBJ1-3, with TRBD1 as a possible D gene (5 bases). The CDR3 spans 16 residues. Germline assignment: CDR1 GTSNPN and CDR2 SVGIG (reference sequence). V was clipped by 2 bases and J by 0 bases, with 14 bases between them. This CDR3 reads CAWSLWGRRSGNTIYF. CDR3 DNA sequence: TGTGCCTGGAGTCTCTGGGGCCGCCGCTCTGGAAACACCATATATTTT.

The rearrangement joins TRBV19 to TRBJ1-2; 8 bases agree with TRBD1. V gave up 7 bases and J gave up 6 bases; unmatched junction bases: 10. The germline CDR1 and CDR2 sequences are LNHDA and SQIVND (reference sequence). The CDR3 length is 14 residues. In DNA form, the CDR3 reads TGTGCCAGTACCGGAACAGGGGGGGTAAATGGCTACACCTTC. Protein product: CASTGTGGVNGYTF.

The chain uses TRBV6-5 and TRBJ1-5; TRBD1 aligns across 11 bases. The CDR3 spans 16 residues. V lost 4 bases, J lost 4 bases, and 6 bases stayed unmatched. The germline V gene has CDR1 MNHEY and CDR2 SVGAGI. CDR3: CASSSQDRGRNQPQHF. CDR3 DNA: TGTGCCAGCAGTTCTCAGGACAGGGGGCGAAATCAGCCCCAGCATTTT.

This clone was picked up one time. The chain carries TRBV5-6 and TRBJ2-7, with D possibly matching TRBD1 (6 bases). From germline, CDR1 is SGHDT and CDR2 YYEEEE. CDR3 length equals 13 residues. V shed 4 bases and J shed 5 bases, with 13 bases lying between them. Written as DNA, the CDR3 is TGTGCCAGCAGCCAGGGGTCTTGGGACGAGCAGTACTTC. Translating it yields CASSQGSWDEQYF.

The chain recombines TRBV15 with TRBJ2-2; perhaps TRBD2 as D (5 bases). Between the trimmed V and J ends, which lost 8 bases and 4 bases, there was a span of 11 bases. The germline CDR1 and CDR2 sequences are LNHNV and YYDKDF (reference sequence). The CDR3 runs to 13 residues. The chain's CDR3 is CATRLAPTGELFF. CDR3 nucleotides: TGTGCCACCCGGCTAGCCCCCACCGGGGAGCTGTTTTTT. The full variable domain, rest sourced from reference TRBV15 and TRBJ2-2, is DAMVIQNPRYQVTQFGKPVTLSCSQTLNHNVMYWYQQKSSQAPKLLFHYYDKDFNNEADTPDNFQSRRPNTSFCFLDIRSPGLGDTAMYLCATRLAPTGELFFGEGSRLTVL.

The chain is built from TRBV3-1 (or the pseudogene TRBV3-2) and TRBJ1-4; 9 bases agree with TRBD1. This CDR3 comprises 15 residues. J gave up 6 bases and V 6 bases, and 8 bases lay outside the gene matches. Germline V gene lookup returns CDR1 LGHDT and CDR2 YNNKEL (reference sequence). The DNA of the CDR3 is TGTGCCAGCAGTCCGGGACAGGGAGCCTATGAAAAACTGTTTTTT. Encoded protein: CASSPGQGAYEKLFF.

The CDR3 DNA reads as TGTGCTAGTGGTTTACCGAGCGGACGGGAGCTGTTTTTT. This codes for CASGLPSGRELFF. The J gene is TRBJ2-2, the V gene TRBV12-5, with a possible D match to TRBD2 (5 bases). Germline V lookup: CDR1 LGHNT, CDR2 FRNRAP. Trimming removed 3 bases at V and 9 bases at J, with 11 bases between. The CDR3 is 13 residues long.

This clone was recorded only once. This sequence joins TRBV12-3 or TRBV12-4 and TRBJ2-1, with D unresolved. V dropped 5 bases and J dropped 8 bases, with 10 bases sitting between them. This CDR3 comprises 12 residues. The CDR3 reads CASSPPLHEQFF. The CDR3, as DNA: TGTGCCAGCAGTCCCCCCCTCCATGAGCAGTTCTTC.

The chain uses TRBV18 and TRBJ2-7, with 7 bases aligning to TRBD1. Trimming took 2 bases from V and 6 from J; bases not matched to a gene: 4. The CDR3 runs 13 residues. Germline values: CDR1 KGHSH, CDR2 LQKENI. CDR3 protein: CASSPGQDGEQYF. DNA for the CDR3: TGTGCCAGCTCACCAGGACAGGACGGCGAGCAGTACTTC. The variable domain in full, completed from reference TRBV18 and TRBJ2-7, reads NAGVMQNPRHLVRRRGQEARLRCSPMKGHSHVYWYRQLPEEGLKFMVYLQKENIIDESGMPKERFSAEFPKEGPSILRIQQVVRGDSAAYFCASSPGQDGEQYFGPGTRLTVT.